The 27 T cell receptor beta chains below all came from one sample that was sequenced in a study of CD8 T cells in Susac syndrome. Random hexamers were used to reverse transcribe the RNA input (about 0.5 to 1 ug). TCRdb re-called the immunoSEQ multiplex PCR reads through MiXCR, storing one row per CDR3 protein. The sample includes 150,000 or so distinct CDR3 sequences, approximately 95% of them seen just once. The specimen was CD4+ T cells from PBMCs. Receptors were obtained from a human donor with Susac syndrome.

J is TRBJ1-2 and V is TRBV25-1, with TRBD1 identical over 10 bases. This CDR3 region has 15 residues. Trimming took 3 bases from V and 2 from J; bases not matched to a gene: 3. The germline V gene has CDR1 MGHDK and CDR2 SYGVNS. In DNA, the CDR3 is TGTGCCAGCAGTGATCCGGGACAGGGGAACTATGGCTACACCTTC. Its translation is CASSDPGQGNYGYTF.

The J gene is TRBJ1-1, the V gene TRBV30; D perhaps matches TRBD1 (6 bases). The germline V and J ends were trimmed by 0 bases and 14 bases, with 16 bases remaining between them. The V gene's germline CDR1 is GTSNPN and CDR2 SVGIG (reference sequence). The CDR3 has 12 amino acids. The CDR3 bases are TGTGCCTGGAGTGTACTCGACAGGTCGGCGTTCTTT. Its translation: CAWSVLDRSAFF.

The chain links TRBV6-5 to TRBJ2-1, with D perhaps TRBD1 (5 bases). CDR3 length equals 14 residues. CDR1 and CDR2 (germline): MNHEY, SVGAGI. V was cut by 5 bases and J by 6 bases, with 14 bases left in between. The CDR3 DNA reads as TGTGCCAGCAGTCCCGGTGGCAGGGCCAATGAGCAGTTCTTC. This encodes CASSPGGRANEQFF.

A note on this clonotype: Germline is not matched at one junction end, which may reflect a read error. V is TRBV14 and J is TRBJ1-2; D not resolved. Germline loops: CDR1 SGHDN, CDR2 FVKESK. This CDR3 has 13 amino acids. CDR3 sequence: CASSQRTAYDYTF. CDR3 coding DNA: TGTGCCAGCAGCCAACGGACGGCCTATGACTACACCTTC.

The chain couples TRBV29-1 to TRBJ1-2; 9 nucleotides agree with TRBD1. Unmatched junction bases numbered 12, after V lost 8 bases and J lost 8 bases. The germline V gene has CDR1 SQVTM and CDR2 ANQGSEA. The CDR3 is 13 residues long. The DNA for the CDR3 is TGCAGCCTAGGGCCGACAGGGGGGGAAGGCTACACCTTC. Protein sequence: CSLGPTGGEGYTF.

This rearrangement joins TRBV4-3 to TRBJ2-5, with TRBD2 matching over 8 bases. There are 15 residues in the CDR3. Unmatched junction bases numbered 6, after V lost 2 bases and J lost 4 bases. Germline V gene lookup returns CDR1 LGHNA and CDR2 YSLEER. CDR3 region: CASSQLRGGGETQYF. The CDR3 region has the DNA TGCGCCAGCAGCCAACTACGGGGGGGCGGAGAGACCCAGTACTTC.

This chain uses TRBV29-1 with TRBJ1-1; no definite D call. The CDR3 runs to 11 residues. Per the germline V gene, CDR1 is SQVTM and CDR2 is ANQGSEA. The germline V and J ends were trimmed by 4 bases and 4 bases, with 7 bases remaining between them. CDR3 residues: CSVVVLTEAFF. The CDR3 nucleotides read TGCAGCGTTGTTGTGCTCACTGAAGCTTTCTTT.

The genes are TRBV14 and TRBJ2-1, with TRBD2 matching over 10 bases. The J segment lost 0 bases and the V segment lost 3 bases, leaving 5 bases of the junction unmatched. CDR1 and CDR2 (germline): SGHDN, FVKESK. The CDR3 is 17 residues long. CDR3 residues: CASSQASGSFSYNEQFF. DNA for the CDR3: TGTGCCAGCAGCCAGGCTAGCGGGAGTTTCTCCTACAATGAGCAGTTCTTC. The full variable domain, completed using reference TRBV14 and TRBJ2-1, is EAGVTQFPSHSVIEKGQTVTLRCDPISGHDNLYWYRRVMGKEIKFLLHFVKESKQDESGMPNNRFLAERTGGTYSTLKVQPAELEDSGVYFCASSQASGSFSYNEQFFGPGTRLTVL.

The J gene is TRBJ2-6, the V gene TRBV11-2; no definite D call. Germline V lookup: CDR1 SGHAT, CDR2 FQNNGV. There are 16 residues in the CDR3. The V and J ends lost 3 bases and 1 base respectively, with 10 bases between them. The CDR3 region has the DNA TGTGCCAGCAGCTTTCAACACCTGTCTGGGGCCAACGTCCTGACTTTC. The encoded protein is CASSFQHLSGANVLTF. Full variable domain (rest looked up from reference TRBV11-2 and TRBJ2-6): EAGVAQSPRYKIIEKRQSVAFWCNPISGHATLYWYQQILGQGPKLLIQFQNNGVVDDSQLPKDRFSAERLKGVDSTLKIQPAKLEDSAVYLCASSFQHLSGANVLTFGAGSRLTVL.

The chain is built from TRBV2 and TRBJ1-5; D is perhaps TRBD1 (5 bases). CDR1 and CDR2 from the germline V gene are SNHLY and FYNNEI. The CDR3 length is 14 residues. Trimming took 5 bases from V and 3 from J, leaving 11 bases between them. CDR3: CASSRSGYNQPQHF. CDR3 coding DNA: TGTGCCAGCAGTCGATCAGGGTACAATCAGCCCCAGCATTTT.

V and J are TRBV7-9 and TRBJ2-1; D may be TRBD2 (5 bases). CDR3 length equals 14 residues. Deletions cut 4 bases from V and 10 bases from J, with 17 bases between. CDR1 is SEHNR and CDR2 is FQNEAQ in the germline V gene (reference sequence). This CDR3 is CASSSPGKYAEQFF. CDR3 bases: TGTGCCAGCAGCTCCCCCGGGAAGTATGCAGAGCAGTTCTTC.

This clonotype occurred once. This rearrangement joins TRBV9 to TRBJ2-1; D is ambiguous. Trimming took off 0 bases at V and 1 base at J, with 5 bases between the two ends. The CDR3 extends over 14 amino acids. The germline V gene encodes CDR1 SGDLS and CDR2 YYNGEE. The CDR3 loop is CASSVGRSYNEQFF. The CDR3 DNA reads as TGTGCCAGCAGCGTAGGAAGGTCCTACAATGAGCAGTTCTTC.

This clonotype was detected once. The V gene is TRBV6-6, the J gene TRBJ1-2; D may be TRBD1 (6 bases). Looked up from germline, CDR1 is MNHNY and CDR2 is SVGAGI (reference sequence). V was trimmed by 7 bases and J by 2 bases, leaving 14 bases between them. There are 14 residues in the CDR3. This CDR3 is CASILRTANYGYTF. The CDR3 nucleotides read TGTGCCAGCATCCTACGGACAGCGAACTATGGCTACACCTTC.

V is TRBV7-8 and J is TRBJ2-5; TRBD1 matches at 8 bases. V dropped 5 bases and J dropped 2; count of bases not matched to a gene: 4. In germline, CDR1 is SGHVS, CDR2 FQNEAQ. This CDR3 contains 14 residues. DNA for the CDR3: TGTGCCAGCAGCCCAAGGGACAGGCAAGAGACCCAGTACTTC. Translation: CASSPRDRQETQYF.

V and J are TRBV4-3 and TRBJ1-1; a possible D gene is TRBD1 (5 bases). The CDR3 loop spans 16 amino acids. The V gene lost 2 bases and the J gene lost 6 bases, with 19 bases spanning the gap. Germline values: CDR1 LGHNA, CDR2 YSLEER. Here the CDR3 reads CASSQWTLTGGAEAFF. CDR3 bases: TGCGCCAGCAGCCAATGGACCCTGACGGGGGGGGCTGAAGCTTTCTTT.

V gene TRBV5-1 combines with J gene TRBJ2-5, with D tentatively TRBD2 (5 bases). V was trimmed by 4 bases and J by 3 bases, leaving 13 bases between them. Germline loops: CDR1 SGHRS, CDR2 YFSETQ. The CDR3 covers 14 residues. The CDR3 is CASSPDSTKETQYF. CDR3 coding DNA: TGCGCCAGCAGCCCGGACTCGACGAAAGAGACCCAGTACTTC.

The V gene is TRBV10-3, the J gene TRBJ1-2, with D perhaps TRBD1 (5 bases). Trimming took off 2 bases at V and 4 bases at J, with 17 bases between the two ends. The CDR3 sequence is 16 residues long. Germline V CDR1 and CDR2: ENHRY, SYGVKD. For the CDR3, the DNA is TGTGCCATCAGTGAGCAGGGATCCACAGGAGCCTATGGCTACACCTTC. It translates to CAISEQGSTGAYGYTF.

The V and J genes are TRBV20-1 and TRBJ2-4; 10 bases are shared with TRBD2. The CDR3 loop spans 17 amino acids. CDR1 and CDR2 (germline): DFQATT, SNEGSKA (reference sequence). The V gene end was trimmed by 4 bases and the J gene end by 1 base; junction bases not matched to a gene: 10. In nucleotides, the CDR3 is TGCAGTGCTATAGGGCTAGCGGGAGTTAGGGCCAAAAACATTCAGTACTTC. It encodes CSAIGLAGVRAKNIQYF.

The chain employs TRBV24-1 and TRBJ2-3, with D possibly called TRBD1 or TRBD2 (5 bases each). The V end was cut by 7 bases, the J end by 3 bases, with 13 bases between. This CDR3 has 14 amino acids. The germline gives CDR1 KGHDR, CDR2 SFDVKD. CDR3 loop: CATSSPGGTDTQYF. CDR3 DNA: TGTGCCACCAGCTCCCCTGGGGGAACAGATACGCAGTATTTT.

The V and J genes are TRBV4-1 and TRBJ2-4; D not resolved. Trimming cost V 1 base and J 9 bases, with 10 bases left between them. This CDR3 spans 13 amino acids. CDR1 and CDR2 from the germline V gene are MGHRA and YSYEKL. CDR3 region: CASSQGGWGIQYF. For the CDR3, the DNA is TGCGCCAGCAGCCAAGGAGGCTGGGGCATTCAGTACTTC.

The chain employs TRBV6-1 and TRBJ2-7; D is unclear. The CDR3 is 13 amino acids. Germline V gene data show CDR1 as MNHNS and CDR2 as SASEGT. The germline V and J ends were trimmed by 2 bases and 3 bases, with 8 bases remaining between them. The CDR3 region is CASSESGRYEQYV. DNA of the CDR3: TGTGCCAGCAGTGAATCCGGCCGCTACGAGCAGTACGTC.

This clonotype was seen only once. J is TRBJ2-4 and V is TRBV9; tentatively, D is TRBD1 or TRBD2 (5 bases each). Germline CDR1 SGDLS, CDR2 YYNGEE. CDR3 size: 13 residues. V was clipped by 0 bases and J by 8 bases, with 9 bases between them. The CDR3 sequence: CASSVGGLDIQYF. Written as DNA, the CDR3 is TGTGCCAGCAGCGTAGGGGGGTTGGACATTCAGTACTTC.

The chain joins TRBV19 to TRBJ2-2; D unclear. The germline V gene encodes CDR1 LNHDA and CDR2 SQIVND (reference sequence). Between the trimmed V and J ends, which lost 4 bases and 6 bases, there was a span of 12 bases. This CDR3 has 14 amino acids. This CDR3 is CASSTFGGPGELFF. As DNA, the CDR3 is TGTGCCAGTAGTACCTTTGGCGGACCCGGGGAGCTGTTTTTT.

CDR3 in amino acids: CSARDVGHGYTF. The CDR3 bases are TGCAGTGCTAGAGATGTGGGGCACGGCTACACCTTC. The J gene is TRBJ1-2, the V gene TRBV20-1, with D perhaps TRBD1 (5 bases). CDR3 length: 12 residues. Germline CDR1 is DFQATT and CDR2 is SNEGSKA (reference sequence). The V gene lost 0 bases and the J gene lost 8 bases, with 10 bases spanning the gap.

V is TRBV5-4 and J is TRBJ2-7, with D uncertain. Germline V CDR1 and CDR2: SGHNT, YYREEE (reference sequence). The CDR3 is made up of 13 amino acids. The germline V and J ends were trimmed by 3 bases and 3 bases, with 10 bases remaining between them. CDR3 in amino acids: CASSSPGRYEQYF. The CDR3 nucleotides read TGTGCCAGCAGCTCTCCGGGTCGCTACGAGCAGTACTTC.

The chain links TRBV29-1 to TRBJ2-5; 11 nucleotides align to TRBD2. The V segment lost 4 bases and the J segment 2 bases; nucleotides outside the gene matches: 6. Germline values: CDR1 SQVTM, CDR2 ANQGSEA. The CDR3 is 15 amino acids. DNA of the CDR3: TGCAGCGTTGCTGGGGTAGCGGGAGGGCAAGAGACCCAGTACTTC. It yields the protein CSVAGVAGGQETQYF.

The J gene is TRBJ1-1, the V gene TRBV7-9, with unresolved D. There are 13 residues in the CDR3. Germline lookup yields CDR1 SEHNR and CDR2 FQNEAQ (reference sequence). V dropped 2 bases and J dropped 0 bases, with 4 bases sitting between them. For the CDR3, the DNA is TGTGCCAGCAGCTTACTAGTGAACACTGAAGCTTTCTTT. It encodes CASSLLVNTEAFF.